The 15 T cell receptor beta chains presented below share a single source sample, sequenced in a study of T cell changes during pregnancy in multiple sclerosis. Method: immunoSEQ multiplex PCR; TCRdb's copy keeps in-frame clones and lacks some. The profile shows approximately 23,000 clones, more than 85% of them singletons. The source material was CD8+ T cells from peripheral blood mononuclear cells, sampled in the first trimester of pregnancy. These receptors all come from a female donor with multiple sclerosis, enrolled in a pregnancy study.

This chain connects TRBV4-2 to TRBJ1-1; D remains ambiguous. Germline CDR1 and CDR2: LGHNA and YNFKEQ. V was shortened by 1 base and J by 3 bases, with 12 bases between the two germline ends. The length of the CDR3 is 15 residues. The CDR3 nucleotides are TGTGCCAGCAGCCAAGGACGGGGAGCAGACACTGAAGCTTTCTTT. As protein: CASSQGRGADTEAFF.

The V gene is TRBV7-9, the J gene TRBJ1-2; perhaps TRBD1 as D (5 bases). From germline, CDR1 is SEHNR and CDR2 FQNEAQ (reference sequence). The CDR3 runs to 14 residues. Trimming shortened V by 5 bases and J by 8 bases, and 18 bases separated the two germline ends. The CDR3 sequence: CASSPPAGQEGYTF. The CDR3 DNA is TGTGCCAGCAGCCCCCCGGCAGGGCAGGAGGGCTACACCTTC.

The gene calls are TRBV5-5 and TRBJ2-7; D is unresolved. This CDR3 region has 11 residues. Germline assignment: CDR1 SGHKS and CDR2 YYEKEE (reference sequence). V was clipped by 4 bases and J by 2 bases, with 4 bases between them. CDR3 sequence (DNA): TGTGCCAGCAGCCCCGCCTACGAGCAGTACTTC. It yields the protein CASSPAYEQYF.

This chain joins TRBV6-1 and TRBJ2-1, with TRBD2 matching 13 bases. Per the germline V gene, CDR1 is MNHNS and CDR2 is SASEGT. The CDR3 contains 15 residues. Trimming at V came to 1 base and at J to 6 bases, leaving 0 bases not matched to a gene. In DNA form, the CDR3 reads TGTGCCAGCAGTGAAGGACTAGCGGGAGGCAATGAGCAGTTCTTC. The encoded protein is CASSEGLAGGNEQFF.

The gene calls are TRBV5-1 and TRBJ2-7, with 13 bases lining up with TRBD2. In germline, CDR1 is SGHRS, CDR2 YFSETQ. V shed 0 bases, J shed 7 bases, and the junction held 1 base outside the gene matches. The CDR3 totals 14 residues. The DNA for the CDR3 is TGCGCCAGCAGCTTGGGGGGACTAGCGGGGGAGCAGTACTTC. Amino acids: CASSLGGLAGEQYF.

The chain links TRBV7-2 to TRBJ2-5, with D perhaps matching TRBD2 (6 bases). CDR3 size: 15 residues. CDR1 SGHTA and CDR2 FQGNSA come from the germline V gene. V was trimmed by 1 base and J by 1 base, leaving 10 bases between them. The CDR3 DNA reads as TGTGCCAGCAGCTTAGTTATAGCGGTCCAAGAGACCCAGTACTTC. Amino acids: CASSLVIAVQETQYF.

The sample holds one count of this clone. The CDR3 sequence is CASPKGHIRLQETQYF. CDR3 DNA sequence: TGTGCCAGTCCAAAGGGACACATCCGCTTACAAGAGACCCAGTACTTC. V usage is TRBV21-1 and J usage is TRBJ2-5; the table's D call TRBD1 went unverified against the DNA. TRBV21-1 is a listed pseudogene. This CDR3 comprises 16 residues.

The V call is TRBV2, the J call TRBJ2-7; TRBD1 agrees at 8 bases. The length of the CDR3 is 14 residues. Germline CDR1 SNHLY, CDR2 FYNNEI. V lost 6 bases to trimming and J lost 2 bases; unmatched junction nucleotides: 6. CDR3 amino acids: CASSRTGRTYEQYF. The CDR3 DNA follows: TGTGCCAGCAGCCGGACAGGGCGCACCTACGAGCAGTACTTC. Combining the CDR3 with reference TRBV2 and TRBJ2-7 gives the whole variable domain EPEVTQTPSHQVTQMGQEVILRCVPISNHLYFYWYRQILGQKVEFLVSFYNNEISEKSEIFDDQFSVERPDGSNFTLKIRSTKLEDSAMYFCASSRTGRTYEQYFGPGTRLTVT.

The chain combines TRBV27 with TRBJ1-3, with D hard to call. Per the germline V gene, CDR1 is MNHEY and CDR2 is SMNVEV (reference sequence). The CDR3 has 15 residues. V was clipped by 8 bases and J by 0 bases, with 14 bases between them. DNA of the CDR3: TGTGCCAGCTCCCCCCGACATCCCTCTGGAAACACCATATATTTT. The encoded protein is CASSPRHPSGNTIYF.

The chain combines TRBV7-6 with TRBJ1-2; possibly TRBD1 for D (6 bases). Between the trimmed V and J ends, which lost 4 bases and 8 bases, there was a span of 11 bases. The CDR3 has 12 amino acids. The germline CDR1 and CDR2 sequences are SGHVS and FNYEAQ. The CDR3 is CASSSDRTGYTF. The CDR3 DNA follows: TGTGCCAGCAGCTCAGACAGGACGGGCTACACCTTC.

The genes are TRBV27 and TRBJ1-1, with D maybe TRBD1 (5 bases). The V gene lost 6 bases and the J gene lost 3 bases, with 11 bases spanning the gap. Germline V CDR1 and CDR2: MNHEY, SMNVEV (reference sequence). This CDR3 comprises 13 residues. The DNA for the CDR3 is TGTGCCAGCAGCGGGGGTGGAGACACTGAAGCTTTCTTT. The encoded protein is CASSGGGDTEAFF.

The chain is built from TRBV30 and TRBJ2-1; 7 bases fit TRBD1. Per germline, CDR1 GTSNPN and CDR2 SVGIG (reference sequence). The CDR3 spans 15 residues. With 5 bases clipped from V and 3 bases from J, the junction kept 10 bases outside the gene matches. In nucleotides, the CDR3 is TGTGCCTGGTCTTTCTCGGGACAGCACTACAATGAGCAGTTCTTC. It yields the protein CAWSFSGQHYNEQFF.

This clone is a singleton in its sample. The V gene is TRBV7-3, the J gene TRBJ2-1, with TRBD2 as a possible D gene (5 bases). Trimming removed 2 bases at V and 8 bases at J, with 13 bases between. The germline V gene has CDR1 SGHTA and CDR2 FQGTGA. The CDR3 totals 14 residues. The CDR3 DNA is TGTGCCAGCAGCTTAGGAGCCCTAGCCGATGAGCAGTTCTTC. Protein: CASSLGALADEQFF.

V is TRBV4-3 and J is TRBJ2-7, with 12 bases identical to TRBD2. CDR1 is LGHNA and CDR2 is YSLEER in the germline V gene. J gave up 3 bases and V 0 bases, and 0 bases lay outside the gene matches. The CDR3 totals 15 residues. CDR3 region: CASSQETSGSYEQYF. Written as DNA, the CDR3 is TGCGCCAGCAGCCAAGAGACTAGCGGGAGCTACGAGCAGTACTTC.

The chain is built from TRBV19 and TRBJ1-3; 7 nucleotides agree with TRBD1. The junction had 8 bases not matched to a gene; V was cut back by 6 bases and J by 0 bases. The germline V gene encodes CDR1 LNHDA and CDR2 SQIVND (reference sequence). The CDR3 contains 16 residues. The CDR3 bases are TGTGCCAGTAGGTACTTTACAGGGGACTCTGGAAACACCATATATTTT. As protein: CASRYFTGDSGNTIYF.